The text below deals with one T cell receptor (beta chain). Its antigen is unidentified. The data stem from a study of long-term antiretroviral therapy in people with HIV. Findings of the study overall: Controls exceeded HIV repertoires in CDR3 length range. Patients on ART gained diversity, which nonetheless stayed below transplant donor controls. Gathering of blood took place between about 2003 and 2017, possibly under older ART regimens.

The run of the v3.0 immunoSEQ assay was at survey level. Per-sample targets for sequencing were 40,000-50,000 T-cell genomes. The repertoire was sequenced with immunoSEQ multiplex PCR; TCRdb's copy has only in-frame clones and lacks some. The table shows some 29,000 clones, with approximately 90% occurring only once. CDR3 length: 15 residues. Looked up from germline, CDR1 is MDHEN and CDR2 is SYDVKM. V trimming: 2 bases; J trimming: 6 bases; junction bases outside the gene matches: 10. The input for sequencing was unsorted PBMCs, taken 3.2 years before starting antiretroviral therapy. The rearrangement links TRBV28 to TRBJ2-7; 7 positions agree with TRBD2. The origin of this receptor is a man between 45 and 60 years old with HIV. CDR3 DNA sequence: TGTGCCAGCAGTTTAGGAGGGACTATAGATCGCGAGCAGTACTTC. Residues: CASSLGGTIDREQYF.